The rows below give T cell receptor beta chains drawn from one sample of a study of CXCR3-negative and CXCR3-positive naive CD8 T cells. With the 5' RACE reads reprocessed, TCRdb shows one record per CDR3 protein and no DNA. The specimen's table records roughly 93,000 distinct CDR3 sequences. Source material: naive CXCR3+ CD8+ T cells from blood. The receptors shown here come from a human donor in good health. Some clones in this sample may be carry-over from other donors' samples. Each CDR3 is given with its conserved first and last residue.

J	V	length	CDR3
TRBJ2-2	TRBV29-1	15	CSVEPTGGSVGELFF
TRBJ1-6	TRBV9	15	CASSVDPGANSPLHF
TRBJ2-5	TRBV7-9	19	CASSPPSSEATLIEETQYF
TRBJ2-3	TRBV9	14	CASSGGGGADTQYF
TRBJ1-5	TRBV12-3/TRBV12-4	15	CATGRGPGGNQPQHF
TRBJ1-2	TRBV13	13	CASSQGGAYGYTF
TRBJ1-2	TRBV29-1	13	CSVETVDSGGYTF
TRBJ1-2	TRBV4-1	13	CASSQTGGGGYTF
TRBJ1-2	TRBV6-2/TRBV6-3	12	CASSGDVLGYTF
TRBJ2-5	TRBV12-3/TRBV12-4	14	CASRSPGYSETQYF
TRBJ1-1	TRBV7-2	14	CASSSLTGNTEAFF
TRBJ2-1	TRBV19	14	CASSLGGAHNEQFF
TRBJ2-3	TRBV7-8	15	CASSSGAGDTDTQYF
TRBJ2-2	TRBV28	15	CASGLAGEWTGELFF
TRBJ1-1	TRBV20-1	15	CSATDSRFRYTEAFF
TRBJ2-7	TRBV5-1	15	CASRKGQGTSYEQYF
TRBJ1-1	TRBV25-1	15	CVSSEYGGTGTEAFF
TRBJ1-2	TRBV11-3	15	CASSLASRRCYGYTF
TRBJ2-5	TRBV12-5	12	CASSPDYVAQYF
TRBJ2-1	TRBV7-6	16	CASSFQQGLGYNEQFF